A selection of T cell receptor beta chains follows, all from one sample in a study of control samples from healthy donors and cancer patients. Method: immunoSEQ multiplex PCR; TCRdb's copy keeps in-frame clones and lacks some. The repertoire holds tens of thousands of clones, with around 84% as singletons. The sample consisted of PBMCs. The receptors originated from a man between 65 and 80 years old with lung cancer. Both conserved end residues are part of each CDR3. A D gene is named only where the DNA matches it firmly. Only some rows state a clone size, as once, few, many or a class for expanded clones.

d_call | j_call | clone_size | v_call | cdr3_aa | cdr3_nt
. | TRBJ1-2 | . | TRBV28 | CASSFLKGDYGYTF | TGTGCCAGCAGTTTTCTCAAGGGGGACTATGGCTACACCTTC
TRBD1 | TRBJ1-1 | . | TRBV6-5 | CASSYSPGQGIAFF | TGTGCCAGCAGTTACTCTCCGGGACAGGGTATAGCTTTCTTT
TRBD1 | TRBJ1-1 | . | TRBV15 | CATSRATGGTEAFF | TGTGCCACCAGCAGAGCCACAGGGGGCACTGAAGCTTTCTTT
. | TRBJ1-5 | . | TRBV19 | CASSSSGVQGGQPQHF | TGTGCCAGTAGTTCCAGTGGGGTACAGGGAGGTCAGCCCCAGCATTTT
. | TRBJ1-1 | . | TRBV24-1 | CATRGRADTEAFF | TGTGCCACCAGGGGCAGGGCTGACACTGAAGCTTTCTTT
TRBD1 | TRBJ2-6 | . | TRBV4-1 | CASFPPRDREAGANVLTF | TGCGCCAGTTTCCCACCCCGGGACAGGGAAGCTGGGGCCAACGTCCTGACTTTC
. | TRBJ1-1 | . | TRBV7-9 | CASNLQENTEAFF | TGTGCCAGCAACCTACAGGAGAACACTGAAGCTTTCTTT
. | TRBJ2-3 | . | TRBV5-1 | CASSLGLVAQYF | TGCGCCAGCAGCTTGGGACTGGTGGCGCAGTATTTT
TRBD1 | TRBJ1-1 | few | TRBV19 | CASTPGQGGNTEAFF | TGTGCCAGTACCCCAGGACAGGGGGGGAACACTGAAGCTTTCTTT
TRBD1 | TRBJ1-5 | . | TRBV6-5 | CASSYSGTGDQPQHF | TGTGCCAGCAGTTACTCCGGGACAGGAGATCAGCCCCAGCATTTT
. | TRBJ2-2 | . | TRBV4-2 | CASSQDRGGDTGELFF | TGTGCCAGCAGCCAAGACCGCGGGGGCGACACCGGGGAGCTGTTTTTT
. | TRBJ2-4 | . | TRBV24-1 | CATSDSVAKNIQYF | TGTGCCACCAGTGATTCTGTAGCCAAAAACATTCAGTACTTC